A single sample is the source of the 28 T cell receptor beta chains below, sequenced in a study of T cell responses to AZD1222 COVID-19 vaccine. Profiled with immunoSEQ multiplex PCR; TCRdb holds only in-frame clones, not every one. The data hold 160,000 or so clones, with less than 95% observed a single time. The sequencing here drew on peripheral blood, taken on day 0 of AZD1222 vaccination. The receptor set was obtained from an adult in good health.

The chain joins TRBV19 to TRBJ1-5; TRBD1 aligns across 8 bases. The CDR3 totals 15 residues. V lost 7 bases to trimming and J lost 1 base; unmatched junction nucleotides: 6. CDR1 and CDR2 (germline): LNHDA, SQIVND (reference sequence). CDR3 sequence reads: CASIRGQGSNQPQHF. CDR3 coding DNA: TGTGCCAGTATCCGCGGACAGGGCAGCAATCAGCCCCAGCATTTT.

The chain couples TRBV18 to TRBJ1-3; D might be TRBD1 (6 bases). The V gene lost 0 bases and the J gene lost 4 bases, with 13 bases spanning the gap. The CDR3 totals 16 residues. Germline V gives CDR1 KGHSH, CDR2 LQKENI. CDR3 DNA: TGTGCCAGCTCACCACCGACAGGCGCCCTCGGAAACACCATATATTTT. It yields the protein CASSPPTGALGNTIYF.

V usage is TRBV10-3 and J usage is TRBJ1-6, with 7 bases aligning to TRBD1. Trimming at V came to 6 bases and at J to 3 bases, leaving 5 bases not matched to a gene. In germline, CDR1 is ENHRY, CDR2 SYGVKD. This CDR3 is 15 amino acids long. CDR3 DNA sequence: TGTGCCATCAGCCCCGGACAGGTCTATAATTCACCCCTCCACTTT. Translating gives CAISPGQVYNSPLHF.

The chain is built from TRBV21-1 and TRBJ2-4. TRBV21-1 is an annotated pseudogene. The CDR3 consists of 17 residues. CDR3 coding DNA: TGTGCCAGCAGCCGTGCCAAAGCATGGATAGCCAAAAACATTCAGTACTTC. Translated: CASSRAKAWIAKNIQYF.

Concerning this clone itself: This CDR3 is also generated by other DNA sequences in the sample. The J gene is TRBJ2-1, the V gene TRBV7-3; 15 positions match TRBD2. CDR1 SGHTA and CDR2 FQGTGA come from the germline V gene. CDR3 length: 16 residues. Germline trimming cut 6 bases from V and 8 bases from J; bases unmatched to any gene: 8. CDR3 DNA: TGTGCCAGCAGTCTTCGGGGACTAGCGGGAGGCCATGAGCAGTTCTTC. It codes for CASSLRGLAGGHEQFF.

The rearrangement joins TRBV12-5 to TRBJ2-2, with no clear D. V shed 5 bases and J shed 3 bases, with 4 bases lying between them. CDR1 and CDR2 from the germline V gene are LGHNT and FRNRAP. CDR3 length equals 12 residues. CDR3 bases: TGTGCTAGTGGTCTCTACACCGGGGAGCTGTTTTTT. This codes for CASGLYTGELFF. Full variable domain (outside the CDR3, taken from reference TRBV12-5 and TRBJ2-2): DARVTQTPRHKVTEMGQEVTMRCQPILGHNTVFWYRQTMMQGLELLAYFRNRAPLDDSGMPKDRFSAEMPDATLATLKIQPSEPRDSAVYFCASGLYTGELFFGEGSRLTVL.

The rearrangement joins TRBV7-9 to TRBJ2-1, with 11 bases identical to TRBD2. The CDR3 is 19 amino acids. V dropped 3 bases and J dropped 6; count of bases not matched to a gene: 16. CDR1 is SEHNR, CDR2 FQNEAQ, per germline (reference sequence). The CDR3 region has the DNA TGTGCCAGCAGCTTTTTTTTCCAGCCCCCGGGACTAGCGGTCAATGAGCAGTTCTTC. It translates to CASSFFFQPPGLAVNEQFF.

The V call is TRBV5-1, the J call TRBJ2-1; TRBD2 agrees at 7 bases. After removal of 4 bases from V and 9 bases from J, the junction contained 16 bases not matched to a gene. CDR1 and CDR2 (germline): SGHRS, YFSETQ. The CDR3 is 16 amino acids. The CDR3 nucleotides are TGCGCCAGCAGCGACTGGAGTTCCGGGAGGTTCGCTGAGCAGTTCTTC. It translates to CASSDWSSGRFAEQFF.

This clone has a handful of counts. V usage is TRBV25-1 and J usage is TRBJ2-7, with 10 bases fitting TRBD2. V lost 5 bases and J lost 5; bases outside the gene matches: 9. The CDR3 spans 15 residues. Germline V gene sequence: CDR1 MGHDK, CDR2 SYGVNS. CDR3 DNA: TGTGCCAGCAGTTACCTAGCGGGAGTCCTGGACGAGCAGTACTTC. It yields the protein CASSYLAGVLDEQYF.

J is TRBJ2-7 and V is TRBV30; maybe TRBD1 (5 bases). Germline V gene data show CDR1 as GTSNPN and CDR2 as SVGIG (reference sequence). The CDR3 has 16 residues. V lost 2 bases, J lost 5 bases, and 22 bases lay in between. The CDR3 region is CAWSLIQGFVRDEQYF. CDR3 nucleotide sequence: TGTGCCTGGAGTCTCATTCAGGGTTTCGTAAGGGACGAGCAGTACTTC.

DNA for the CDR3: TGTGCCATGGGAGGCTTTAACTATGGCTACACCTTC. Its translation is CAMGGFNYGYTF. The chain uses TRBV28 and TRBJ1-2; D gene unclear. The CDR3 has 12 residues. Germline V gene data show CDR1 as MDHEN and CDR2 as SYDVKM. V dropped 10 bases and J dropped 1 base, with 10 bases sitting between them.

V usage is TRBV5-4 and J usage is TRBJ2-1; TRBD2 matches 10 bases. The V and J ends lost 5 bases and 4 bases, in that order; junction bases with no gene match: 3. Germline V gene lookup returns CDR1 SGHNT and CDR2 YYREEE (reference sequence). The CDR3 is made up of 14 amino acids. The CDR3 DNA sequence: TGTGCCAGCAGTGGACTAGCGGCTTACAATGAGCAGTTCTTC. This translates into CASSGLAAYNEQFF.

The chain uses TRBV7-2 and TRBJ1-3; no reliable D call. V was pared by 4 bases and J by 9 bases, with 13 bases between. The CDR3 contains 13 residues. Germline CDR1 reads SGHTA; CDR2 reads FQGNSA. CDR3 loop: CASSSDVMSTIYF. The CDR3 coding sequence is TGTGCCAGCAGCTCGGACGTTATGAGCACCATATATTTT.

The V and J genes are TRBV4-1 and TRBJ2-7, with 7 positions matching TRBD2. There are 15 residues in the CDR3. Germline CDR1 MGHRA, CDR2 YSYEKL. Trimming took 4 bases from V and 3 from J; bases not matched to a gene: 9. CDR3 loop: CASSREDRDYYEQYF. CDR3 in DNA: TGCGCCAGCAGCCGAGAAGACCGGGACTACTACGAGCAGTACTTC.

V and J are TRBV5-1 and TRBJ1-1; D gene unclear. The CDR3 spans 14 residues. The germline gives CDR1 SGHRS, CDR2 YFSETQ. The V gene lost 4 bases and the J gene lost 1 base, with 11 bases spanning the gap. This CDR3 reads CASSPSAQNTEAFF. The DNA of the CDR3 is TGCGCCAGCAGCCCATCGGCGCAGAACACTGAAGCTTTCTTT.

This clone was seen once. This sequence joins TRBV11-2 and TRBJ2-3; D gene uncertain. Trimming removed 3 bases from V and 0 bases from J, with 10 bases in between. There are 15 residues in the CDR3. Germline V gives CDR1 SGHAT, CDR2 FQNNGV. The CDR3 DNA is TGTGCCAGCAGCTTCCCCGGGCTGAGCACAGATACGCAGTATTTT. It codes for CASSFPGLSTDTQYF.

The V gene is TRBV10-2, the J gene TRBJ2-1; 9 bases align to TRBD2. Germline V lookup: CDR1 WSHSY, CDR2 SAAADI. The CDR3 has 16 residues. V shed 6 bases and J 6 bases; nucleotides not matched to a gene: 12. In DNA, the CDR3 is TGCGCCAGCAGCCCCACCATAGCGGGAGTCATCAATGAGCAGTTCTTC. Its translation is CASSPTIAGVINEQFF.

This clone was seen only a few times. The genes are TRBV5-1 and TRBJ2-7, with TRBD1 matching 7 bases. The germline CDR1 and CDR2 sequences are SGHRS and YFSETQ. The V and J ends lost 6 bases and 3 bases, in that order; junction bases with no gene match: 12. The CDR3 is 15 residues long. The CDR3 coding sequence is TGCGCCAGCAAGAAGAACACAGGGGACGGCTACGAGCAGTACTTC. This gives the protein CASKKNTGDGYEQYF.

The V gene is TRBV5-5, the J gene TRBJ1-4; 8 bases are shared with TRBD1. Germline CDR1 and CDR2: SGHKS and YYEKEE (reference sequence). V shed 4 bases, J shed 12 bases, and the junction held 8 bases outside the gene matches. There are 13 residues in the CDR3. This CDR3 is CASSQGQGSELFF. For the CDR3, the DNA is TGTGCCAGCAGCCAAGGACAGGGTAGTGAACTGTTTTTT.

The CDR3 nucleotides read TGTGCCTGGGGAGGACTAGCGGGAGCCGGTGGGGAGCTGTTTTTT. This sequence encodes CAWGGLAGAGGELFF. The chain joins TRBV30 to TRBJ2-2, with 13 bases that match TRBD2. The CDR3 has 15 amino acids. CDR1 is GTSNPN, CDR2 SVGIG, per germline (reference sequence). J lost 8 bases, V lost 5 bases, and 8 bases had no gene match.

The rearrangement joins TRBV5-5 to TRBJ2-7; TRBD2 might be the D (5 bases). The V and J ends lost 0 bases and 5 bases respectively, with 15 bases between them. Germline V CDR1 and CDR2: SGHKS, YYEKEE (reference sequence). This CDR3 contains 15 residues. The CDR3 region is CASSLAPGIIDEQYF. DNA of the CDR3: TGTGCCAGCAGCTTGGCCCCCGGGATAATCGACGAGCAGTACTTC. The whole variable domain, filled in from reference TRBV5-5 and TRBJ2-7, reads DAGVTQSPTHLIKTRGQQVTLRCSPISGHKSVSWYQQVLGQGPQFIFQYYEKEERGRGNFPDRFSARQFPNYSSELNVNALLLGDSALYLCASSLAPGIIDEQYFGPGTRLTVT.

This chain joins TRBV2 and TRBJ1-1; D gene ambiguous. V shed 7 bases and J shed 4 bases, with 16 bases lying between them. The CDR3 runs 14 residues. CDR1 SNHLY and CDR2 FYNNEI come from the germline V gene. The CDR3 protein is CASNESPTGTEAFF. The CDR3 DNA is TGTGCCAGCAACGAAAGCCCGACGGGCACTGAAGCTTTCTTT.

V gene TRBV20-1 combines with J gene TRBJ1-2; possible D gene TRBD1, 6 bases. The CDR3 has 11 residues. Germline lookup yields CDR1 DFQATT and CDR2 SNEGSKA (reference sequence). The CDR3 nucleotides read TGCAGCCCCACAGGGTCGTTTGGCTACACCTTC. This sequence encodes CSPTGSFGYTF.

The chain joins TRBV7-2 to TRBJ2-7; D is unclear. This CDR3 region has 13 residues. CDR1 is SGHTA, CDR2 FQGNSA, per germline. Trimming took off 4 bases at V and 2 bases at J, with 9 bases between the two ends. The CDR3 region has the DNA TGTGCCAGCAGCTGGGCCCCGACCTACGAGCAGTACTTC. Its translation: CASSWAPTYEQYF.

This sequence joins TRBV9 and TRBJ2-1; TRBD2 aligns across 8 bases. The CDR3 totals 16 residues. Unmatched junction bases numbered 11, after V lost 0 bases and J lost 9 bases. Germline V lookup: CDR1 SGDLS, CDR2 YYNGEE. The CDR3 spells CASSVVGTRGRSEQFF. The CDR3 DNA follows: TGTGCCAGCAGCGTAGTGGGGACACGCGGGAGGAGTGAGCAGTTCTTC.

The chain has TRBV19 and TRBJ2-5, with D tentatively TRBD1 or TRBD2 (6 bases each). This CDR3 region has 18 residues. V was cut by 7 bases and J by 2 bases, with 26 bases left in between. The germline V gene encodes CDR1 LNHDA and CDR2 SQIVND (reference sequence). CDR3 amino acids: CASTTRPLGGNPQETQYF. CDR3 in DNA: TGTGCCAGTACTACAAGACCCTTAGGGGGGAACCCTCAAGAGACCCAGTACTTC. The full variable domain, its missing parts supplied by reference TRBV19 and TRBJ2-5, is DGGITQSPKYLFRKEGQNVTLSCEQNLNHDAMYWYRQDPGQGLRLIYYSQIVNDFQKGDIAEGYSVSREKKESFPLTVTSAQKNPTAFYLCASTTRPLGGNPQETQYFGPGTRLLVL.

This sequence joins TRBV13 and TRBJ2-6; D unresolved. The CDR3 is 17 amino acids. Germline CDR1 and CDR2: PRHDT and FYEKMQ (reference sequence). V was trimmed by 0 bases and J by 1 base, leaving 10 bases between them. The CDR3: CASSLGSRRSGANVLTF. CDR3 coding DNA: TGTGCCAGCAGCTTAGGCAGTAGGCGTTCTGGGGCCAACGTCCTGACTTTC.

The chain combines TRBV6-5 with TRBJ2-3, with 7 bases identical to TRBD2. The CDR3 consists of 13 residues. Germline assignment: CDR1 MNHEY and CDR2 SVGAGI. Trimming took 5 bases from V and 3 from J; bases not matched to a gene: 2. The CDR3 loop is CASSRAGTDTQYF. As DNA, the CDR3 is TGTGCCAGCAGTCGAGCGGGGACAGATACGCAGTATTTT.